This T cell receptor (beta chain) was documented in a study of CD8+ T cells in alopecia areata. The CDR3 runs to 19 residues. V dropped 4 bases and J dropped 5; count of bases not matched to a gene: 17. CDR1 LGHNA and CDR2 YSLEER come from the germline V gene. Samples from alopecia areata patients were lesional scalp punch biopsies and peripheral blood. The sorting of PBMCs gave CD4+ and CD8+ T cells. Study results and caveats: Sequences from scalp samples also cover resident alphabeta T cells of normal skin. Clonality in lesional scalp, especially alopecia totalis/universalis, exceeded that of normal scalp.

Isolated RNA was reverse transcribed into cDNA used as the sequencing template. Data came from immunoSEQ multiplex PCR; TCRdb stores just in-frame clones and leaves some out. Among over 95,000 clones listed, 41% were seen once. The sample holds a few counts of this clone. Its antigen is not known. The receptor was isolated from a human donor with alopecia areata. The chain couples TRBV4-3 to TRBJ2-1; the match to TRBD1 covers 10 bases. Input material: CD4+ T cells sorted from blood. The CDR3: CASSLLSASGQGIHNEQFF. The CDR3 DNA follows: TGCGCCAGCAGCCTTCTGTCGGCATCGGGACAGGGGATTCACAATGAGCAGTTCTTC.